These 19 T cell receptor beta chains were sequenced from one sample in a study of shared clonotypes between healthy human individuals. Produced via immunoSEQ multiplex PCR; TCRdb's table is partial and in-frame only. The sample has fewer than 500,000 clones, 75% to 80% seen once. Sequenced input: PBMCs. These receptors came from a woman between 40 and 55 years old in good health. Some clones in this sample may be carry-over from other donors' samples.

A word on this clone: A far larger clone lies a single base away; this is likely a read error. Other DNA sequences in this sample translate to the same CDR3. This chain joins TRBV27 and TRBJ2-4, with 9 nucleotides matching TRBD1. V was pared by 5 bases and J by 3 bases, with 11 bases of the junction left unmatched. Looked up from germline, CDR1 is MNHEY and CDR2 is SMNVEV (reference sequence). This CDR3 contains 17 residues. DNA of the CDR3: TGTGCCAGCAGTCCTCGGGACAGGGAGGTCGTCAAAAACATTCAGTACTTC. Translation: CASSPRDREVVKNIQYF.

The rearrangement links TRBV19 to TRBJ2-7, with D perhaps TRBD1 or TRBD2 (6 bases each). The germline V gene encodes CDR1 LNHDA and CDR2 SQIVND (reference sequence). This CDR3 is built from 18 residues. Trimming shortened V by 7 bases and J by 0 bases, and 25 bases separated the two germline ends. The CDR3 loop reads CASIPPERGDKHSYEQYF. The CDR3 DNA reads TGTGCCAGTATCCCACCGGAAAGGGGGGATAAACACTCCTACGAGCAGTACTTC.

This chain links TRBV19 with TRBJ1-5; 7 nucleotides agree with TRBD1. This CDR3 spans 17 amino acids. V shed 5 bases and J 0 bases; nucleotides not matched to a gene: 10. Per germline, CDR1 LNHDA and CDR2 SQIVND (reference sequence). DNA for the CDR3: TGTGCCAGTAGTGCTCTCCGGGACAGTTTTAGCAATCAGCCCCAGCATTTT. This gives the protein CASSALRDSFSNQPQHF.

The CDR3 nucleotides read TGTGCCAGTTTCTCTGGAAACACCATATATTTT. Protein product: CASFSGNTIYF. The chain carries TRBV25-1 and TRBJ1-3; the D is unclear. Trimming shortened V by 9 bases and J by 0 bases, and 3 bases separated the two germline ends. Germline V lookup: CDR1 MGHDK, CDR2 SYGVNS. This CDR3 contains 11 residues.

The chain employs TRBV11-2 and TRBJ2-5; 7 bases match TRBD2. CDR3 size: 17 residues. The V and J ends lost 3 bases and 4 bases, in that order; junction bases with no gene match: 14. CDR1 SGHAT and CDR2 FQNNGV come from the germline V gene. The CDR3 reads CASSFLEGTSATETQYF. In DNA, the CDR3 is TGTGCCAGCAGCTTCCTTGAGGGAACTAGCGCCACAGAGACCCAGTACTTC.

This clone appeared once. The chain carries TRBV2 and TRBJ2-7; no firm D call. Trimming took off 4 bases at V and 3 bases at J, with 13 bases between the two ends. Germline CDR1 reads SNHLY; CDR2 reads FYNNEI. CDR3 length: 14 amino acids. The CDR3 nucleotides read TGTGCCAGCAGTGTTTCACAGTCTATCTACGAGCAGTACTTC. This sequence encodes CASSVSQSIYEQYF. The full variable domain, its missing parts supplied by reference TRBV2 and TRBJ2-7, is EPEVTQTPSHQVTQMGQEVILRCVPISNHLYFYWYRQILGQKVEFLVSFYNNEISEKSEIFDDQFSVERPDGSNFTLKIRSTKLEDSAMYFCASSVSQSIYEQYFGPGTRLTVT.

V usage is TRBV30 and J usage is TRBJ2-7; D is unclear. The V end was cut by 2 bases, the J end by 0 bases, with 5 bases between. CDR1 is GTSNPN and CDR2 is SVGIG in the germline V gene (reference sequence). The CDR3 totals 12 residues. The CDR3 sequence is CAWSPPSYEQYF. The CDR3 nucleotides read TGTGCCTGGAGTCCGCCCTCCTACGAGCAGTACTTC.

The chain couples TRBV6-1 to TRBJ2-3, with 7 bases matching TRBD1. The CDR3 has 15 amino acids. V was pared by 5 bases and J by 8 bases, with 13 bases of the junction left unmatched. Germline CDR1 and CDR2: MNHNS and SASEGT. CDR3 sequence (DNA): TGTGCCAGCAGTAGACAGGGTGAGGCGGTCGGTACGCAGTATTTT. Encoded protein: CASSRQGEAVGTQYF.

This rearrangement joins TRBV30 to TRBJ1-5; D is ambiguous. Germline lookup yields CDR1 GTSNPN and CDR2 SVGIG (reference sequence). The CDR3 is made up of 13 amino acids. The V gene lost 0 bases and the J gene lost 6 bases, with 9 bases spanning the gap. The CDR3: CAWSVGDSQPQHF. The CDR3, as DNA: TGTGCCTGGAGTGTGGGTGATAGTCAGCCCCAGCATTTT. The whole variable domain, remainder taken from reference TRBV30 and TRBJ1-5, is SQTIHQWPATLVQPVGSPLSLECTVEGTSNPNLYWYRQAAGRGLQLLFYSVGIGQISSEVPQNLSASRPQDRQFILSSKKLLLSDSGFYLCAWSVGDSQPQHFGDGTRLSIL.

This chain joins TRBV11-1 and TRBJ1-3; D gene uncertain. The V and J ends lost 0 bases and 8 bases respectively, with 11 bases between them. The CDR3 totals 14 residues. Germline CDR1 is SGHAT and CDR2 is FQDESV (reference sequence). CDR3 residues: CASSLADPSDTIYF. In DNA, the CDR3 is TGTGCCAGCAGCTTAGCGGATCCCTCGGACACCATATATTTT.

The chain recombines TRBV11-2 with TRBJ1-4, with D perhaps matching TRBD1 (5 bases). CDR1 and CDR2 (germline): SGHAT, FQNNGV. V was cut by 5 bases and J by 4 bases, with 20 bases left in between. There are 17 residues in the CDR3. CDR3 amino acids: CASSPRGVFSLNEKLFF. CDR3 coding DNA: TGTGCCAGCAGCCCCCGGGGGGTATTCTCTCTTAATGAAAAACTGTTTTTT.

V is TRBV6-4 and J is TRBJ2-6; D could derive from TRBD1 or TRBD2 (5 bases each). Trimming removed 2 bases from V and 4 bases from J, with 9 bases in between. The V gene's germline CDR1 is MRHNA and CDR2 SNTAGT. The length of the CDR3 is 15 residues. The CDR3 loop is CASSDGGAGANVLTF. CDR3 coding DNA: TGTGCCAGCAGTGACGGGGGAGCGGGGGCCAACGTCCTGACTTTC.

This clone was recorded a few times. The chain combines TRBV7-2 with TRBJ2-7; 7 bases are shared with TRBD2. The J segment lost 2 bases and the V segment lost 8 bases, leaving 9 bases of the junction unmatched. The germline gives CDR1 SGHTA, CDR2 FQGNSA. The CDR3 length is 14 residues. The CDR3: CASQLGGSAYEQYF. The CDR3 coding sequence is TGTGCCAGCCAACTCGGCGGGAGTGCCTACGAGCAGTACTTC.

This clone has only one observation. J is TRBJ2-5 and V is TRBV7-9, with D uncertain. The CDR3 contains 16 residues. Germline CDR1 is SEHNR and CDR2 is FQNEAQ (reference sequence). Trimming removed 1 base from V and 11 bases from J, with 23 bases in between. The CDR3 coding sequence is TGTGCCAGCAGCTTAGTAGGAAAACTGGTGGGCGGTGAGCAGTACTTC. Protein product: CASSLVGKLVGGEQYF. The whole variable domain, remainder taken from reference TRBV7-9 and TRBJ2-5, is DTGVSQNPRHKITKRGQNVTFRCDPISEHNRLYWYRQTLGQGPEFLTYFQNEAQLEKSRLLSDRFSAERPKGSFSTLEIQRTEQGDSAMYLCASSLVGKLVGGEQYFGPGTRLLVL.

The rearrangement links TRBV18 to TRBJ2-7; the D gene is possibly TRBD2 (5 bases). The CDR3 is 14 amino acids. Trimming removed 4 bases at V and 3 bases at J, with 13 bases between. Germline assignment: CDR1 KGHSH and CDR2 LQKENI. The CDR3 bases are TGTGCCAGCTCACGTGTCACGGGAAGCTACGAGCAGTACTTC. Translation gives CASSRVTGSYEQYF.

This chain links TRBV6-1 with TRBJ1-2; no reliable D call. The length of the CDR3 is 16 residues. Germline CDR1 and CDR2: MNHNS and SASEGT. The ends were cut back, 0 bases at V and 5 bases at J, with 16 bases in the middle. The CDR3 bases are TGTGCCAGCAGTGAAGCAGGCCGTACGCCAGGTTATGGCTACACCTTC. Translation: CASSEAGRTPGYGYTF.

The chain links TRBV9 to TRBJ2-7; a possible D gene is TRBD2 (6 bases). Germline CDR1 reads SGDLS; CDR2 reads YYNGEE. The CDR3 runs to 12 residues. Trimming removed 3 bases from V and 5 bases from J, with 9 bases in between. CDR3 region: CASSGPGDEQYF. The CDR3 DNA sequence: TGTGCCAGCAGCGGCCCGGGGGACGAGCAGTACTTC.

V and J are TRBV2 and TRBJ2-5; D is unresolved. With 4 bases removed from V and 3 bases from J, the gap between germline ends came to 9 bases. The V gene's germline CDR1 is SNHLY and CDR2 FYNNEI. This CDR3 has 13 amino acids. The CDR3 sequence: CASSVRSEETQYF. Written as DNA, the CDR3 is TGTGCCAGCAGTGTCAGGAGTGAAGAGACCCAGTACTTC.

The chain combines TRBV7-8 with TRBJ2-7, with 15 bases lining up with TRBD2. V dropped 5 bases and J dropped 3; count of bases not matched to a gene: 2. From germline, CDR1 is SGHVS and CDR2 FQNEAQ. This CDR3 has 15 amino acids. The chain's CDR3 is CASSQGLAGGYEQYF. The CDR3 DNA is TGTGCCAGCAGCCAGGGACTAGCGGGAGGCTACGAGCAGTACTTC.